This T cell receptor (beta chain) originates from a study of early T cells in non-severe SARS-CoV-2 infection. Whole-study context: Sequencing input comprised bulk RNA from unsorted whole blood; chain pairing was not available.

Findings and caveats of the study: Missing private and CD4 specificities, VDJdb matching favored anti-spike CD8 responses.

Germline-derived CDR1 and CDR2 are WNHNN and SYGVQD (reference sequence). Between the trimmed V and J ends, which lost 9 bases and 0 bases, there was a span of 15 bases. The CDR3 has 15 amino acids. The sample holds many counts of this clonotype. Its antigen is unidentified. Individual cDNA molecules received unique molecular identifiers. Each CDR3 protein is one row after TCRdb ran MiXCR on the 5' RACE reads. The sample carries approximately 26,000 distinct CDR3 sequences, less than 4.5% recorded once. This chain joins TRBV10-1 and TRBJ2-4, with D maybe TRBD2 (6 bases). This clonotype was obtained from an adult who was a healthcare worker with PCR-confirmed SARS-CoV-2 infection or an uninfected control (not recorded which). Source material: whole blood. CDR3 DNA sequence: TGCGCCAGTCATGTACCGGGACTAGCCAAAAACATTCAGTACTTC. It translates to CASHVPGLAKNIQYF.